One T cell receptor (beta chain) is described in this entry. The antigen it recognizes is unknown. No quality values exist for individual bases; no much larger clone is one base distant. The data derive from a study of naive and memory T cell subsets (dated by TCRdb to the late 2010s). About the investigation overall: An open-source, UMI-based TCR alpha and beta sequencing pipeline was applied to sorted naive and memory peripheral blood T cell subsets. Complete agreement was observed between the functional CMV T cell responses and the IgG serology results. RNA was DNase-treated and reverse transcribed with TCR constant-region primers, mostly using SuperScript III.

From the second PCR step on, the TCR alpha and beta chain libraries were amplified in separate reactions. Donor CMV status was determined by IFNgamma production from CD4+ T cells after overnight stimulation of fresh PBMCs with CMV viral lysate. Using Miltenyi beads, CD4 T cells were first positively selected, and CD8 T cells were then positively selected from the CD4-negative fraction. After staining for CD3, CD4, CD8, CD45RA, CD27 and a live/dead dye, cells were sorted on a BD Aria II into four subsets based on CD45RA and CD27. A few healthy volunteers provided blood, and the blood of each volunteer was split into CD4 and CD8 T cells and then into four differentiation subsets. Roughly 0.12 L of peripheral blood was taken from each donor, and PBMC were separated by density-gradient centrifugation on Ficoll-Paque PLUS. After sorting, cells were lysed in RLT buffer, RNA was extracted using a Qiagen RNeasy kit, and the extracted RNA was stored at -80 degrees C.

General findings and caveats noted by the study authors: The repertoire findings for the naive and memory subsets could not be validated against a ground truth, as none was available. Single alpha or beta chain sequences, rather than paired alpha/beta receptors, were used to define clonotypes. RNA-based TCR counts may be affected by expression changes linked to T cell activation and differentiation. After error correction, over 90% of naive TCR sequences appeared only once, giving much steeper abundance distributions than memory subsets. TCR abundance followed a power law whose exponent differed between naive and memory subsets but was consistent across the three individuals. In both CD4 and CD8 cells, a rise in Gini index and a fall in Shannon and inverse Simpson diversity were observed from naive through CM, EM and EMRA.

Libraries came from UMI-ligation and nested PCR. The beta constant-region primer was an equimolar mix of two oligonucleotides covering both TRBC1 and TRBC2. A single-stranded oligonucleotide bearing the SP2 primer plus a 12-nucleotide UMI was ligated onto the 3' end of the cDNA by T4 RNA ligase 1. The ligated cDNA went through four rounds of PCR with nested alpha and beta constant-region primers together with the SP2 primer. Incubation of the ligation reaction lasted roughly 19-25 hours at 16 degrees C. PCR2 was usually performed as a SYBR Green qPCR and halted at a preset threshold so that over-amplification would not occur. Apart from the first purification, every purification step used Agencourt AMPure XP magnetic beads. Library quantification was done by Qubit, followed by a TapeStation check on which the main peak was expected at around 650 bp. The pooled libraries were sequenced on an Illumina MiSeq using v2 2x251 paired-end kits, which usually yielded about 0.9-2.1 million reads per sample. Libraries were pooled at around 4 nM per sample, and roughly 5-7.5% PhiX was added to improve cluster recognition. Per the authors' processing: Using tag matching that tolerated one base-pair mismatch, Decombinator assigned V and J genes to FASTQ reads that had been processed by Demultiplexor. Collapsinator used UMIs to correct both sequencing errors and frequency errors arising from PCR heterogeneity. TCRs were translated and CDR3s were extracted from the conserved cysteine to the FGXG phenylalanine by CDR3Translator, with non-productive sequences being flagged. Repertoires were subsampled to equal numbers of UMI-defined TCRs before Gini, Shannon entropy and inverse Simpson indices were calculated. Clonotype abundance distributions were fitted to a power law by maximum likelihood within the linear range. On one naive CD8 sample, the pipeline and MIGEC gave similar UMI counts, unique TCR numbers and clonal distributions. The repertoires were searched for 7,322 CMV-associated CDR3 sequences that had been compiled from VDJdb and a published dataset. In TCRdb, the public reads were trimmed at Q25 with fastp and aligned with MiXCR, with productive beta chains retained. Records with the same CDR3 protein are collapsed into one entry carrying the most frequent genes and DNA. These V and J calls derive from TCRdb rather than the authors' analysis. This sample lists approximately 89,000 distinct CDR3 sequences; roughly 7% were detected once. The ten largest make up over 1.5% of the sample.

Trimming takes 2 bases off V and 1 base off J; junction bases not matched to a gene: 3. CDR1 DFQATT and CDR2 SNEGSKA were looked up in the germline V gene (reference sequence). The CDR3 spans 15 residues, from the cysteine through the phenylalanine. Only the CDR3 DNA stays, 45 bases, in frame from base 1. The sequencing sample was made of central memory CD4+ T cells from blood. The cell subset or site label corresponds to: central memory, CD45RA- CD27+. This TCR derives from a human donor in good health. The chain is encoded by TRBV20-1 joined to TRBJ2-3; 10 junctional bases match TRBD2. The CDR3 reads as follows: CSARKGTSGTDTQYF. DNA sequence: TGCAGTGCTAGAAAAGGGACTAGCGGCACAGATACGCAGTATTTT.